This T cell receptor (beta chain) came from a study of CD4 and CD8 cells across lung adenocarcinoma regions. This CDR3 is 16 amino acids long. TCRdb used MiXCR to reprocess the PCR reads, holding one entry per CDR3 protein. The sample records roughly 10,000 distinct CDR3 sequences, 53% being singletons. The patients had localized lung adenocarcinoma, a non-small cell subtype. Input material: CD4+ T cells from the center of a lung tumor. The clonotype was recovered from a male donor with lung adenocarcinoma. The CD4 and CD8 labels of this study may be unreliable. The chain is built from TRBV23-1 and TRBJ2-5; tentative D call: TRBD2 (5 bases). The end of the DNA fits TRBJ2-7 better, so the J call may be wrong. TRBV23-1 is flagged as an ORF with uncertain function. This chain's CDR3 is CASSPDAGVSTYEQYF. The DNA of the CDR3 is TGCGCCAGCAGTCCCGACGCCGGGGTATCCACCTACGAGCAGTACTTC.